A selection of T cell receptor beta chains follows, all from one sample in a study of T cell repertoires in cytomegalovirus infection. The antigens for these receptors are not known. TCRdb re-derived calls from the reads in MiXCR, one entry per CDR3 protein. The data hold fewer than 950,000 distinct CDR3 sequences, with approximately 32% observed a single time. The sequences come from cultured CD8+ T cells from PBMCs, collected from culture after CMV antigen stimulation. These receptors came from a human donor in good health (CMV status not recorded). Some clones in this sample may be carry-over from other donors' samples. Each CDR3 is given with its conserved first and last residue. Fields, in order: V gene, D gene, J gene, clone size, CDR3 protein, CDR3 DNA. The D gene is left open where the match is weak. Size values are once, few and many counts, or a class for expanded clones, and some rows have none.

v_call: TRBV10-3
d_call: NA
j_call: TRBJ2-3
clone_size: NA
cdr3_aa: CAISGRRSTDTQYF
cdr3_nt: TGTGCCATCAGTGGGAGACGGAGCACAGATACGCAGTATTTT

v_call: TRBV7-6
d_call: TRBD1
j_call: TRBJ2-5
clone_size: NA
cdr3_aa: CASSWLMAGQGYETQYF
cdr3_nt: TGTGCCAGCAGCTGGCTGATGGCGGGACAGGGGTATGAGACCCAGTACTTC

v_call: TRBV9
d_call: NA
j_call: TRBJ2-1
clone_size: NA
cdr3_aa: CASSWRQANNEQFF
cdr3_nt: TGTGCCAGCAGCTGGAGACAGGCCAACAATGAGCAGTTCTTC

v_call: TRBV4-1
d_call: TRBD1
j_call: TRBJ1-5
clone_size: NA
cdr3_aa: CASSPPWAGGMGQPQHF
cdr3_nt: TGCGCCAGCAGCCCCCCCTGGGCAGGGGGAATGGGTCAGCCCCAGCATTTT

v_call: TRBV2
d_call: NA
j_call: TRBJ1-5
clone_size: NA
cdr3_aa: CASTWDREMSSNQPQHF
cdr3_nt: TGTGCCAGCACCTGGGACCGGGAGATGAGTAGCAATCAGCCCCAGCATTTT

v_call: TRBV6-2/TRBV6-3
d_call: TRBD1
j_call: TRBJ1-5
clone_size: few
cdr3_aa: CASRPHRDRDRQPQHF
cdr3_nt: TGTGCCAGCAGACCACACCGGGACAGGGATCGGCAGCCCCAGCATTTT

v_call: TRBV10-3
d_call: TRBD1
j_call: TRBJ2-7
clone_size: NA
cdr3_aa: CAIRGDRVYEQYF
cdr3_nt: TGTGCCATCAGGGGGGACAGAGTCTACGAGCAGTACTTC

v_call: TRBV6-1
d_call: NA
j_call: TRBJ1-3
clone_size: NA
cdr3_aa: CASRAGTVDAGNTIYF
cdr3_nt: TGTGCCAGCAGGGCCGGGACGGTTGACGCTGGAAACACCATATATTTT

v_call: TRBV6-5
d_call: TRBD1
j_call: TRBJ1-1
clone_size: many
cdr3_aa: CASSYSTGIYTEAFF
cdr3_nt: TGTGCCAGCAGTTACTCGACAGGGATTTACACTGAAGCTTTCTTT

v_call: TRBV6-8
d_call: TRBD2
j_call: TRBJ2-3
clone_size: few
cdr3_aa: CASSYSGLAGGDSSLDTQYF
cdr3_nt: TGTGCCAGCAGTTACTCTGGACTAGCGGGGGGTGACTCTTCCCTCGATACGCAGTATTTT

v_call: TRBV20-1
d_call: NA
j_call: TRBJ1-2
clone_size: NA
cdr3_aa: CSAIPTWNGYTF
cdr3_nt: TGCAGTGCCATACCCACATGGAATGGCTACACCTTC

v_call: TRBV5-4
d_call: NA
j_call: TRBJ2-5
clone_size: NA
cdr3_aa: CASSNRTELKTQYF
cdr3_nt: TGTGCCAGCAGCAATAGGACAGAACTGAAGACCCAGTACTTC